The source of this T cell receptor (beta chain) is a study of blood T cell repertoires in COVID-19 (dated by TCRdb to the early 2020s). Some background on the complete study: Samples covering the acute and convalescent phases of COVID-19 were provided by collaborators in the United States, Italy and Spain. The repertoires were made available in a free public database intended to serve as a resource for research on the immune response to SARS-CoV-2. Subjects who had been exposed to COVID-19, were actively infected with it, or had recovered from it provided the deeply sampled blood TCRbeta repertoires that made up the dataset. The prospective study material was composed of cDNA or gDNA derived from T cells, B-cell-depleted T cells, or PBMCs. The samples were drawn from two sources: the first 160 participants of the ongoing ImmuneRACE study, and over 1,000 subjects contributed by 6 global collaborators. HLA class I and class II types, where available, came from metadata supplied by the sample provider rather than from assay-based typing. Nearly every sample came with metadata listing a de-identified subject ID, COVID-19 status, age in years and sex.

What the work shows at the level of the full study, not this receptor alone: The amount of clinical and demographic metadata varied by source and participant and was provided uncurated.

In the germline V gene (reference sequence), CDR1 corresponds to SEHNR and CDR2 to FQNEAQ. From cysteine to phenylalanine, the CDR3 is 17 amino acids long. The only DNA kept is the CDR3, 51 bases in frame from the first base. V is pruned by 0 bases and J by 2 bases, leaving 6 bases of the junction without a gene match. The immunoSEQ Assay, a bias-controlled multiplex PCR, was used to amplify TCRbeta CDR3 regions from genomic DNA. The authors' analysis ran thus. The number of nucleated cells in each sample was estimated by amplification of reference gene primers within the assay. To quantify the absolute abundance of each unique TCRbeta CDR3 rearrangement, sequence reads were collapsed and filtered. For each sample, productive Simpson clonality was calculated by taking the square root of Simpson's diversity index across productive rearrangements. This immuneACCESS table, as held by TCRdb, lists in-frame sequences with V and J called but not all clones. Of the missing ones, under half trace to an unresolved V gene in checked studies; the others have no known cause. V and J calls and clone size are copied from that table; D and trimming were computed from the DNA. The sample data list 100,000 to 150,000 clones, and approximately 90% of these were observed just once. Approximately 2% of the sample is held by the ten biggest clonotypes.

At one collaborating source in Seattle, patients were enrolled during active infection and were followed longitudinally through the course of disease. Collaborating institutions collected whole blood in K2EDTA tubes following their own protocols. Collaborator samples were shipped for TCRbeta analysis as frozen whole blood, isolated PBMCs, or DNA extracted from either sample type. Remarks on this clone: What antigen it recognizes has not been identified. No clone much larger than this one lies a single base away; base qualities are absent.

Sequencing used peripheral blood. This sequence originates from a man aged 45 to 65 with COVID-19, enrolled during active disease. The rearrangement combines TRBV7-9 with TRBJ2-1, with 8 central nucleotides matching TRBD2. The CDR3 in this case is CASSLAGGDPPYNEQFF. DNA sequence: TGTGCCAGCAGCTTAGCCGGGGGGGACCCGCCCTACAATGAGCAGTTCTTC.